The 7 T cell receptor beta chains reported below all come from one sample, sequenced in a study of blood T cells in healthy people across ages. A second PCR of roughly 7 to 11 cycles used a sample-barcoded 5' primer and a J-beta primer mix. A single record per CDR3 protein comes from TCRdb applying MiXCR to the 5' RACE reads. The sample holds roughly 800,000 distinct CDR3 sequences, 30% to 45% seen once. The sample taken for sequencing was blood. Receptors were obtained from a man between 18 and 29 years old in good health.

The sample holds a few counts of this clonotype. The V gene is TRBV20-1, the J gene TRBJ1-6; no reliable D call. CDR1 is DFQATT, CDR2 SNEGSKA, per germline (reference sequence). The CDR3 loop spans 13 amino acids. CDR3 amino acids: CSAADRDNSPLHF. The CDR3 DNA reads as TGCAGCGCCGCCGACCGTGATAATTCACCCCTCCACTTT.

V usage is TRBV4-3 and J usage is TRBJ1-2; a possible D gene is TRBD1 (6 bases). V was pared by 1 base and J by 4 bases, with 10 bases between. This CDR3 spans 14 amino acids. Germline assignment: CDR1 LGHNA and CDR2 YSLEER. The DNA for the CDR3 is TGCGCCAGCAGCCAAGGGACAGCCTTCTATGGCTACACCTTC. The encoded protein is CASSQGTAFYGYTF.

The rearrangement links TRBV28 to TRBJ2-1, with 14 bases lining up with TRBD2. V gave up 4 bases and J gave up 10 bases; unmatched junction bases: 6. CDR3 length equals 15 residues. The germline CDR1 and CDR2 sequences are MDHEN and SYDVKM. The CDR3 is CASSSPGTSGREQFF. The CDR3 DNA reads TGTGCCAGCAGTTCCCCCGGGACTAGCGGGAGAGAGCAGTTCTTC.

The chain has TRBV5-1 and TRBJ2-3; D gene ambiguous. This CDR3 comprises 16 residues. In germline, CDR1 is SGHRS, CDR2 YFSETQ. Trimming shortened V by 0 bases and J by 1 base, and 12 bases separated the two germline ends. The CDR3, as DNA: TGCGCCAGCAGCTTGGCGCAGAACCCCCGCACAGATACGCAGTATTTT. Translated, it gives CASSLAQNPRTDTQYF.

Here the CDR3 reads CATQGGGRSNQPQHF. CDR3 coding DNA: TGTGCCACCCAAGGAGGGGGAAGGAGCAATCAGCCCCAGCATTTT. The V call is TRBV7-9, the J call TRBJ1-5, with a tentative D call TRBD1 (6 bases). Trimming shortened V by 10 bases and J by 1 base, and 17 bases separated the two germline ends. The CDR3 length is 15 residues. CDR1 is SEHNR, CDR2 FQNEAQ, per germline (reference sequence).

This clonotype has ten or more counts. This rearrangement joins TRBV7-2 to TRBJ2-5; no clear D. CDR1 is SGHTA, CDR2 FQGNSA, per germline. V lost 1 base and J lost 2, with 8 bases in between. CDR3 length: 14 residues. The CDR3 region is CASSLVVQQETQYF. CDR3 in DNA: TGTGCCAGCAGCTTAGTTGTACAGCAAGAGACCCAGTACTTC.

V gene TRBV24-1 combines with J gene TRBJ2-4, with D possibly matching TRBD1 (5 bases). The J call may be incorrect, as the DNA end agrees better with TRBJ2-7. The CDR3 covers 13 residues. Germline loops: CDR1 KGHDR, CDR2 SFDVKD. CDR3: CATSGAGSYEQYF. Here the CDR3 DNA reads TGTGCCACCAGTGGTGCAGGGTCCTACGAGCAGTACTTC.